Shown below are 21 T cell receptor beta chains from a single sample sequenced in a study of T cell repertoires in cytomegalovirus infection. TCRdb processed the reads anew with MiXCR; each CDR3 protein has one entry. The data contain 110,000 to 150,000 distinct CDR3 sequences, about 6.5% of them singletons. Input material: PBMCs. The receptor source for this set is a human donor in good health (CMV status not recorded). Some clones in this sample may be carry-over from other donors' samples.

At least ten counts were recorded for this clonotype. The CDR3 region is CASSTGTSRTDTQYF. As DNA, the CDR3 is TGTGCCAGCAGTACAGGGACTTCCCGCACAGATACGCAGTATTTT. V usage is TRBV12-3 or TRBV12-4 and J usage is TRBJ2-3; TRBD1 or TRBD2 may be the D gene (6 bases each). The length of the CDR3 is 15 residues. V was trimmed by 5 bases and J by 1 base, leaving 13 bases between them.

This clonotype has just a few counts. The genes are TRBV14 and TRBJ1-5; D not certain. CDR3 length equals 13 residues. Trimming cost V 3 bases and J 6 bases, with 9 bases left between them. Per the germline V gene, CDR1 is SGHDN and CDR2 is FVKESK. This chain's CDR3 is CASSQGNSQPQHF. For the CDR3, the DNA is TGTGCCAGCAGCCAGGGGAACTCTCAGCCCCAGCATTTT.

This clonotype was seen at least ten times. The chain links TRBV7-2 to TRBJ2-5; 7 bases agree with TRBD2. The CDR3 extends over 15 amino acids. The germline V gene encodes CDR1 SGHTA and CDR2 FQGNSA. With 6 bases clipped from V and 2 bases from J, the junction kept 9 bases outside the gene matches. For the CDR3, the DNA is TGTGCCAGCAGACTTACCCTAGCGGAACAAGAGACCCAGTACTTC. The encoded protein is CASRLTLAEQETQYF.

This clonotype was detected many times. The V and J genes are TRBV7-6 and TRBJ2-5; D unclear. The CDR3 is 15 residues long. V lost 4 bases to trimming and J lost 3 bases, with 15 bases between them. The V gene's germline CDR1 is SGHVS and CDR2 FNYEAQ. Here the CDR3 DNA reads TGTGCCAGCAGCTCACGACTTGAGTCCGAAGAGACCCAGTACTTC. Translated: CASSSRLESEETQYF.

In its sample, this clonotype was seen many times. V gene TRBV7-2 combines with J gene TRBJ1-3; no clear D gene. CDR3 length equals 12 residues. Germline lookup yields CDR1 SGHTA and CDR2 FQGNSA. Trimming stripped 3 bases from V and 4 bases from J, with 4 bases between. In nucleotides, the CDR3 is TGTGCCAGCAGCTTCTCAGGAAACACCATATATTTT. Its translation: CASSFSGNTIYF. The full variable domain, rest sourced from reference TRBV7-2 and TRBJ1-3, is GAGVSQSPSNKVTEKGKDVELRCDPISGHTALYWYRQSLGQGLEFLIYFQGNSAPDKSGLPSDRFSAERTGGSVSTLTIQRTQQEDSAVYLCASSFSGNTIYFGEGSWLTVV.

This clonotype appeared many times. The chain links TRBV20-1 to TRBJ2-7; D tentatively fits TRBD1 or TRBD2 (5 bases each). The CDR3 is made up of 14 amino acids. The V end lost 2 bases, the J end lost 4 bases, and 15 bases lay between the germline ends. Germline CDR1 and CDR2: DFQATT and SNEGSKA (reference sequence). The CDR3 coding sequence is TGCAGTGCTAGACCCGGGGTAAGGGGATACGAGCAGTACTTC. It is translated as CSARPGVRGYEQYF.

This clonotype has a count of ten or more. In DNA, the CDR3 is TGTGCCAGCAGTATCGGGGTTAGCAATCAGCCCCAGCATTTT. It translates to CASSIGVSNQPQHF. V and J are TRBV12-3 or TRBV12-4 and TRBJ1-5; the D is unclear. V was cut by 5 bases and J by 0 bases, with 8 bases left in between. The CDR3 has 14 amino acids.

This clonotype was recorded many times. The chain couples TRBV7-2 to TRBJ1-4, with 10 bases identical to TRBD1. The V gene end was trimmed by 0 bases and the J gene end by 11 bases; junction bases not matched to a gene: 6. Germline V gene data show CDR1 as SGHTA and CDR2 as FQGNSA. This CDR3 region has 15 residues. This CDR3 is CASSLAWGQGRKLFF. The CDR3, as DNA: TGTGCCAGCAGCTTAGCGTGGGGACAGGGGCGGAAACTGTTTTTT.

In this sample, this clonotype turned up a few times. This sequence joins TRBV7-6 and TRBJ2-7, with D tentatively TRBD2 (5 bases). The CDR3 extends over 15 amino acids. Germline assignment: CDR1 SGHVS and CDR2 FNYEAQ. V gave up 1 base and J gave up 0 bases, with 10 bases separating them. The chain's CDR3 is CASSLEWTSSYEQYF. The DNA for the CDR3 is TGTGCCAGCAGCTTAGAATGGACTTCCTCCTACGAGCAGTACTTC.

This clonotype was counted at least ten times. CDR3 nucleotides: TGTGCCAGCAGTTTCGACAACTGGCGCACCGAGCAGTACTTC. As protein: CASSFDNWRTEQYF. The J gene is TRBJ2-7, the V gene TRBV28; no clear D gene. The CDR3 consists of 14 residues. Deletions cut 3 bases from V and 6 bases from J, with 15 bases between. Germline V CDR1 and CDR2: MDHEN, SYDVKM.

This clonotype was seen at least ten times. This chain joins TRBV12-3 or TRBV12-4 and TRBJ2-3; 8 bases agree with TRBD1. This CDR3 spans 16 amino acids. Unmatched junction bases numbered 8, after V lost 6 bases and J lost 0 bases. For the CDR3, the DNA is TGTGCCAGCAGCCCCCAGGGGGCCCCTAGCACAGATACGCAGTATTTT. Protein product: CASSPQGAPSTDTQYF.

This clonotype was seen many times. V usage is TRBV28 and J usage is TRBJ1-3; D remains ambiguous. The ends were cut back, 6 bases at V and 4 bases at J, with 19 bases in the middle. Germline V gene lookup returns CDR1 MDHEN and CDR2 SYDVKM. This CDR3 has 16 amino acids. The CDR3 DNA sequence: TGTGCCAGCAGCCACGCTCGACTTACGCGGGGAAACACCATATATTTT. This gives the protein CASSHARLTRGNTIYF. The full variable domain, completed using reference TRBV28 and TRBJ1-3, is DVKVTQSSRYLVKRTGEKVFLECVQDMDHENMFWYRQDPGLGLRLIYFSYDVKMKEKGDIPEGYSVSREKKERFSLILESASTNQTSMYLCASSHARLTRGNTIYFGEGSWLTVV.

This clonotype was counted between two and nine times. This chain uses TRBV3-1 with TRBJ2-6; D perhaps matches TRBD2 (6 bases). The CDR3 consists of 15 residues. The ends were cut back, 4 bases at V and 0 bases at J, with 7 bases in the middle. Germline V gives CDR1 LGHDT, CDR2 YNNKEL (reference sequence). CDR3 DNA sequence: TGTGCCAGCAGCCGGGACTTCTCTGGGGCCAACGTCCTGACTTTC. As protein: CASSRDFSGANVLTF.

In its sample, this clonotype was seen many times. This chain joins TRBV12-3 or TRBV12-4 and TRBJ1-6; no clear D gene. The germline V and J ends were trimmed by 6 bases and 7 bases, with 4 bases remaining between them. CDR3 length equals 11 residues. DNA for the CDR3: TGTGCCAGCAGCCTCAATTCACCCCTCCACTTT. Translating it yields CASSLNSPLHF.

This clonotype has at least ten counts. The chain uses TRBV7-3 and TRBJ2-7, with D perhaps matching TRBD1 (6 bases). The CDR3 is made up of 15 amino acids. Germline V gene data show CDR1 as SGHTA and CDR2 as FQGTGA. Trimming removed 0 bases at V and 3 bases at J, with 12 bases between. The CDR3 nucleotides are TGTGCCAGCAGCTTAACTGGGGGCAGGGGCTACGAGCAGTACTTC. Its translation: CASSLTGGRGYEQYF.

This clonotype was recorded at least ten times. The V gene is TRBV7-2, the J gene TRBJ2-1; D remains ambiguous. The V and J ends lost 1 base and 4 bases respectively, with 17 bases between them. CDR1 SGHTA and CDR2 FQGNSA come from the germline V gene. The CDR3 totals 17 residues. DNA for the CDR3: TGTGCCAGCAGCTTAGGCCCCAATCTTTATCTTTACAATGAGCAGTTCTTC. Its protein product is CASSLGPNLYLYNEQFF. The full variable domain, with the rest looked up from reference TRBV7-2 and TRBJ2-1, is GAGVSQSPSNKVTEKGKDVELRCDPISGHTALYWYRQSLGQGLEFLIYFQGNSAPDKSGLPSDRFSAERTGGSVSTLTIQRTQQEDSAVYLCASSLGPNLYLYNEQFFGPGTRLTVL.

The table lists this clonotype with many counts. This rearrangement joins TRBV20-1 to TRBJ2-3; 7 nucleotides align to TRBD2. This CDR3 spans 17 amino acids. The germline V gene has CDR1 DFQATT and CDR2 SNEGSKA (reference sequence). V lost 6 bases to trimming and J lost 2 bases; unmatched junction nucleotides: 17. CDR3 amino acids: CSALNPLERGSTDTQYF. DNA for the CDR3: TGCAGTGCCCTGAACCCGTTGGAGCGGGGCTCCACAGATACGCAGTATTTT.

This clonotype was counted ten times or more. The chain joins TRBV2 to TRBJ2-5, with TRBD2 identical over 8 bases. J gave up 0 bases and V 6 bases, and 6 bases lay outside the gene matches. From germline, CDR1 is SNHLY and CDR2 FYNNEI. The CDR3 consists of 15 residues. In DNA form, the CDR3 reads TGTGCCAGCAGCAAAAGCGGGGGAAACCAAGAGACCCAGTACTTC. Residues: CASSKSGGNQETQYF.

This clonotype was seen a few times. The V and J genes are TRBV20-1 and TRBJ2-3; D possibly uses TRBD1 or TRBD2 (6 bases each). CDR1 and CDR2 (germline): DFQATT, SNEGSKA (reference sequence). The CDR3 extends over 19 amino acids. The germline V and J ends were trimmed by 0 bases and 8 bases, with 30 bases remaining between them. The DNA for the CDR3 is TGCAGTGCTAGAGATTCTCGTCCGTCGGGGGCCCCCCAGATCGGTACGCAGTATTTT. Its protein is CSARDSRPSGAPQIGTQYF.

This clonotype was recorded many times. The rearrangement uses TRBV27 and TRBJ2-7, with no clear D. The CDR3 contains 14 residues. Germline values: CDR1 MNHEY, CDR2 SMNVEV (reference sequence). V shed 0 bases and J shed 1 base, with 7 bases lying between them. The CDR3 sequence is CASSLSYGSYEQYF. CDR3 in DNA: TGTGCCAGCAGTTTATCGTACGGTTCCTACGAGCAGTACTTC.

The sample holds many counts of this clonotype. In DNA form, the CDR3 reads TGTGCCAGCAGCGTTCGACAGGTCGCCGCCTACGAGCAGTACTTC. Protein product: CASSVRQVAAYEQYF. This chain uses TRBV7-8 with TRBJ2-7; tentatively, D is TRBD1 (6 bases). This CDR3 region has 15 residues. Trimming cost V 5 bases and J 2 bases, with 16 bases left between them. From germline, CDR1 is SGHVS and CDR2 FQNEAQ. The whole variable domain, remainder taken from reference TRBV7-8 and TRBJ2-7, is GAGVSQSPRYKVAKRGQDVALRCDPISGHVSLFWYQQALGQGPEFLTYFQNEAQLDKSGLPSDRFFAERPEGSVSTLKIQRTQQEDSAVYLCASSVRQVAAYEQYFGPGTRLTVT.